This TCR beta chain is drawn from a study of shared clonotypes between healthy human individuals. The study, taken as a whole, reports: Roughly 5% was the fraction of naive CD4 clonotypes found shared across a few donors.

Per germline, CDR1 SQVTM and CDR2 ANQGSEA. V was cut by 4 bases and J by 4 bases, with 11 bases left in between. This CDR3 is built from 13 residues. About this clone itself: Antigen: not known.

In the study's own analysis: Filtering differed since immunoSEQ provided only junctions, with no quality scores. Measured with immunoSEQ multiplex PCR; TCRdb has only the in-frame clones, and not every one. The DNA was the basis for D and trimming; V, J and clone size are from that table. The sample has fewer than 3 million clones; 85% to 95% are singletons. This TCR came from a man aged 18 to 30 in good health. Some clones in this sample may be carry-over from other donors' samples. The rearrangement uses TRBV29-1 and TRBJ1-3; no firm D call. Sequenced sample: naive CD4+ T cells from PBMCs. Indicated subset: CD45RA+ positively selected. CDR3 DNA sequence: TGCAGCGTTGTTACTCTTTTGGGAAACACCATATATTTT. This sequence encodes CSVVTLLGNTIYF.